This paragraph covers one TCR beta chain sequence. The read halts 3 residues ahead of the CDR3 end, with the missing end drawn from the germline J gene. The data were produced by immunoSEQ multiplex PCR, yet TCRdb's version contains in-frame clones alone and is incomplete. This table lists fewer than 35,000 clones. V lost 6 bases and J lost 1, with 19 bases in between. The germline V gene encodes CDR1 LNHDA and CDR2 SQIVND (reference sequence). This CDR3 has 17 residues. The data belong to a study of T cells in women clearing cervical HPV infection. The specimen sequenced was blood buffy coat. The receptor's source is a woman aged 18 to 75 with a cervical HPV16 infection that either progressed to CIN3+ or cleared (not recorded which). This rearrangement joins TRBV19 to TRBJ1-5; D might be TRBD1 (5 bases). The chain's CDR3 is CASRRPTGTYSNQPQHF. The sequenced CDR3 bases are TGTGCCAGTAGGAGACCAACAGGTACCTACAGCAATCAGCCC.